This TCR beta chain derives from a study of T cells after yellow fever vaccination. This clonotype has ten or more counts. The V and J ends lost 5 bases and 2 bases, in that order; junction bases with no gene match: 9. The CDR3 loop spans 17 amino acids. Germline V gene sequence: CDR1 SGHVS, CDR2 FQNEAQ. General study points: The secondary response was weaker, and its peak arrived faster, on day 5 versus 15.

UMIs and a universal primer site were added when TCR cDNA was made by 5'RACE template switching. TCRdb redid the calling of the 5' RACE reads with MiXCR, one entry per CDR3 protein. The sample contains 40,000 to 50,000 distinct CDR3 sequences, approximately 6.3% of which appear only once. This receptor was taken from a man aged 25-45 years who received the YFV17D yellow fever vaccine. Specimen: PBMCs, either bulk or a sorted T-cell subset (CD4+, CD8+, memory, or dextramer-sorted; not recorded which), collected 45 days after the yellow fever booster vaccination. The chain employs TRBV7-8 and TRBJ2-2; TRBD2 matches at 9 bases. This CDR3 reads CASSIVTSGVNTGELFF. Here the CDR3 DNA reads TGTGCCAGCAGCATCGTGACTAGCGGAGTTAACACCGGGGAGCTGTTTTTT. Based on the CDR3 plus reference TRBV7-8 and TRBJ2-2, the full variable domain is GAGVSQSPRYKVAKRGQDVALRCDPISGHVSLFWYQQALGQGPEFLTYFQNEAQLDKSGLPSDRFFAERPEGSVSTLKIQRTQQEDSAVYLCASSIVTSGVNTGELFFGEGSRLTVL.